This passage covers 3 T cell receptor beta chains from one sample sequenced in a study of cytomegalovirus exposure and HLA in healthy donors. PCR was performed using 60 Vbeta and 13 Jbeta primers. Sequencing used immunoSEQ multiplex PCR; TCRdb keeps in-frame clones, though not all of them. Found here are around 190,000 clones, over 75% of them singletons; the top ten hold 1.5% to 2%. The material sequenced was PBMCs. Receptors originate from a man aged 18-30 years in good health and CMV-seronegative.

This rearrangement joins TRBV5-4 to TRBJ2-1, with D tentatively TRBD1 (6 bases). The V end lost 4 bases, the J end lost 1 base, and 12 bases lay between the germline ends. The germline V gene has CDR1 SGHNT and CDR2 YYREEE (reference sequence). The CDR3 is 15 amino acids. Here the CDR3 reads CASSQLQGSYNEQFF. The CDR3 coding sequence is TGTGCCAGCAGCCAACTACAGGGTTCCTACAATGAGCAGTTCTTC.

The V gene is TRBV7-2, the J gene TRBJ1-4, with TRBD1 matching over 8 bases. Germline loops: CDR1 SGHTA, CDR2 FQGNSA. The J segment lost 5 bases and the V segment lost 5 bases, leaving 7 bases of the junction unmatched. CDR3 length equals 15 residues. CDR3 bases: TGTGCCAGCAGCATTGGACAGGGTTGGAATGAAAAACTGTTTTTT. It codes for CASSIGQGWNEKLFF. Based on the CDR3 plus reference TRBV7-2 and TRBJ1-4, the full variable domain is GAGVSQSPSNKVTEKGKDVELRCDPISGHTALYWYRQSLGQGLEFLIYFQGNSAPDKSGLPSDRFSAERTGGSVSTLTIQRTQQEDSAVYLCASSIGQGWNEKLFFGSGTQLSVL.

The chain links TRBV30 to TRBJ2-2; the match to TRBD1 covers 8 bases. Per the germline V gene, CDR1 is GTSNPN and CDR2 is SVGIG (reference sequence). This CDR3 spans 14 amino acids. V trimming: 5 bases; J trimming: 5 bases; junction bases outside the gene matches: 7. The CDR3 loop is CAWDRGFETGELFF. DNA of the CDR3: TGTGCCTGGGACAGGGGATTTGAGACCGGGGAGCTGTTTTTT.